Included here is one T cell receptor beta chain sequence, with context. What it binds is not known. MiXCR was run by TCRdb on the reads, yielding one entry per CDR3 protein. The data contain fewer than 1,000,000 distinct CDR3 sequences, around a third of them singletons. V gave up 2 bases and J gave up 8 bases; unmatched junction bases: 14. The CDR3 spans 16 residues. These data come from a study of T cell repertoires in cytomegalovirus infection. The starting material was cultured CD8+ T cells from PBMCs, obtained from culture after CMV antigen stimulation. The sequence was collected from a human donor in good health (CMV status not recorded). Some clones in this sample may be carry-over from other donors' samples. This chain links TRBV12-3 or TRBV12-4 with TRBJ1-2, with 7 bases lining up with TRBD1. Written as DNA, the CDR3 is TGTGCCAGCAGTTTAAAAGGCGGACAGGACCCCCGGGGCTACACCTTC. Translating it yields CASSLKGGQDPRGYTF.